This T cell receptor beta chain was obtained from a study of PD-1 blockade in mismatch repair-deficient tumors. This clone turned up a few times. TCRdb's table, derived via immunoSEQ multiplex PCR, lists solely in-frame clones and lacks some. The profile covers 90,000 to 130,000 clones, with over 65% appearing a single time and 4% to 5% taken by the ten largest. The CDR3 contains 14 residues. V lost 2 bases and J lost 0, with 5 bases in between. The germline gives CDR1 SGHDN, CDR2 FVKESK. The rearrangement joins TRBV14 to TRBJ1-3; no clear D gene. The sequence was collected from an adult with mismatch repair-deficient cancer. Specimen: peripheral blood, collected more than 58 weeks after starting pembrolizumab. The CDR3 protein is CASSQSSSGNTIYF. The CDR3 bases are TGTGCCAGCAGCCAATCGTCCTCTGGAAACACCATATATTTT.